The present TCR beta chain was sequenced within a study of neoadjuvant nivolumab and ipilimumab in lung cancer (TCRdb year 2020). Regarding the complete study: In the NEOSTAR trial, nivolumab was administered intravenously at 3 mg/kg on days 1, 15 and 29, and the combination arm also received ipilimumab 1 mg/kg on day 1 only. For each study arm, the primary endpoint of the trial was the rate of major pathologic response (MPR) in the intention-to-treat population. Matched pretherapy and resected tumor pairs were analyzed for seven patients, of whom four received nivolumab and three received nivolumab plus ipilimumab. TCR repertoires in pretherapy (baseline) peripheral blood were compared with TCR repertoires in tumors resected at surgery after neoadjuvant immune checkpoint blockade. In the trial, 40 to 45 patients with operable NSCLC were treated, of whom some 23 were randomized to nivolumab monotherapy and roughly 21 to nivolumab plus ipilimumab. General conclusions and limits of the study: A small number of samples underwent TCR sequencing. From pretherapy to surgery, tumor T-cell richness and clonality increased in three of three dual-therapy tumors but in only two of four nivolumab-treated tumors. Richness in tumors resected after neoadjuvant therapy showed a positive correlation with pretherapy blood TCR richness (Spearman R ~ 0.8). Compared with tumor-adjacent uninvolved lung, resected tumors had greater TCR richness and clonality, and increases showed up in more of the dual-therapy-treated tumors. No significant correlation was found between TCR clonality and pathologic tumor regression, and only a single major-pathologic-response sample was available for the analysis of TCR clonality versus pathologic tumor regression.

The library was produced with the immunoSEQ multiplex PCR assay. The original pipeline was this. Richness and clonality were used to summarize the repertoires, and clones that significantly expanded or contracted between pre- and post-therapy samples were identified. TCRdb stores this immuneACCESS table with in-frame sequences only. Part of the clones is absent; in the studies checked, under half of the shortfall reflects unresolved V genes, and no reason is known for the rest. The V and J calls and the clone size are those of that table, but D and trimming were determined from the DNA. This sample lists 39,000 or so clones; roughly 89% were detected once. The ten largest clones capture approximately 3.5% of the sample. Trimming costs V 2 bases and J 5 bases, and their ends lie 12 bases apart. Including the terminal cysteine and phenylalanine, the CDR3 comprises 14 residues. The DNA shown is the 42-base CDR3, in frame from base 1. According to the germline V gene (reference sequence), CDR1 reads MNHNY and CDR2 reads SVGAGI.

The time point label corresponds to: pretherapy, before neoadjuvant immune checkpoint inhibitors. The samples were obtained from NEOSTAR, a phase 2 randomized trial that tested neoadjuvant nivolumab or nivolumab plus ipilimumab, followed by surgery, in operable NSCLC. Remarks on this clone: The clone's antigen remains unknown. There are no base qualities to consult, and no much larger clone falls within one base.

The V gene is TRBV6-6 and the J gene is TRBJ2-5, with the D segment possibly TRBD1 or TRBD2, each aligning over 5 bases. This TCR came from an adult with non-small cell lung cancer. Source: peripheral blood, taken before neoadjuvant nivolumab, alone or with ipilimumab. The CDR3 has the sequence CASSYGGRMETQYF. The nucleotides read TGTGCCAGCAGTTACGGGGGACGTATGGAGACCCAGTACTTC.